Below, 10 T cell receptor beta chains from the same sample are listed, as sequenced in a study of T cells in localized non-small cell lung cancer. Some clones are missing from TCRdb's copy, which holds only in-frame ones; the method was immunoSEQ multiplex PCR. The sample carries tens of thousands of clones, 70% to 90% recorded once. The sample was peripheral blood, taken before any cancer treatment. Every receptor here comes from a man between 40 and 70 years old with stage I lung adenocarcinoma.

The CDR3, as DNA: TGTGCCAGTAGTATAGTTGGGGTAAGCTCCTACAATGAGCAGTTCTTC. Protein: CASSIVGVSSYNEQFF. V is TRBV19 and J is TRBJ2-1, with no clear D. The germline V gene has CDR1 LNHDA and CDR2 SQIVND (reference sequence). The CDR3 consists of 16 residues. Trimming pared 1 base from V and 0 bases from J, leaving 10 bases between. Complete variable domain (other parts from reference TRBV19 and TRBJ2-1): DGGITQSPKYLFRKEGQNVTLSCEQNLNHDAMYWYRQDPGQGLRLIYYSQIVNDFQKGDIAEGYSVSREKKESFPLTVTSAQKNPTAFYLCASSIVGVSSYNEQFFGPGTRLTVL.

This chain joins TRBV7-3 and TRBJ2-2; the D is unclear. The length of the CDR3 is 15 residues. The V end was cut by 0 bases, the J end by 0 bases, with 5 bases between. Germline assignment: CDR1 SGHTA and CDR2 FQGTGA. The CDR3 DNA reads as TGTGCCAGCAGCTTAACGCACTCGAACACCGGGGAGCTGTTTTTT. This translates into CASSLTHSNTGELFF.

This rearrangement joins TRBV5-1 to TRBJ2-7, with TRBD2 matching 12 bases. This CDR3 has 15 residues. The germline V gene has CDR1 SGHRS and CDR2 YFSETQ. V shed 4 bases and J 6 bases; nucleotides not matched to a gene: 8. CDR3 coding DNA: TGCGCCAGCAGCCGGACTAGCGGGGTCCCGGGCGAGCAGTACTTC. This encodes CASSRTSGVPGEQYF. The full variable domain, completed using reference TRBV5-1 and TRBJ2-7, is KAGVTQTPRYLIKTRGQQVTLSCSPISGHRSVSWYQQTPGQGLQFLFEYFSETQRNKGNFPGRFSGRQFSNSRSEMNVSTLELGDSALYLCASSRTSGVPGEQYFGPGTRLTVT.

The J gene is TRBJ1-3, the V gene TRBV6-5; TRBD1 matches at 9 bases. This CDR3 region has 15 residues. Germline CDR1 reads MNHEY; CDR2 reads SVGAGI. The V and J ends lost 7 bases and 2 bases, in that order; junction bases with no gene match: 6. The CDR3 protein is CASKTNRGPGNTIYF. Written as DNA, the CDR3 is TGTGCCAGCAAAACAAACAGGGGGCCTGGAAACACCATATATTTT.

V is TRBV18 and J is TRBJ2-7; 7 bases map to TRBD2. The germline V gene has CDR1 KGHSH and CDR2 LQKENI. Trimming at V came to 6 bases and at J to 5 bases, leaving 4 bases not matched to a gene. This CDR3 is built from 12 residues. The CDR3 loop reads CASSGEGNEQYF. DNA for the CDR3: TGTGCCAGCTCCGGGGAGGGTAACGAGCAGTACTTC.

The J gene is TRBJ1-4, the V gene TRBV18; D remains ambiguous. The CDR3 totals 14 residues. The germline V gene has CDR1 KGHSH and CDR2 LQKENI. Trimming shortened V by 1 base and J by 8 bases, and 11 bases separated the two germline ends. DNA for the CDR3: TGTGCCAGCTCACCACTGCGGGGTGGCGAAAAACTGTTTTTT. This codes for CASSPLRGGEKLFF.

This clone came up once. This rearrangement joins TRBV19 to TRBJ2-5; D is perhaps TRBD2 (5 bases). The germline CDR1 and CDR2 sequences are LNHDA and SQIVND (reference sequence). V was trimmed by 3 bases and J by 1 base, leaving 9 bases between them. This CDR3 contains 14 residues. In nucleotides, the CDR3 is TGTGCCAGTAGTATGCGGAGGACCCAAGAGACCCAGTACTTC. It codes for CASSMRRTQETQYF.

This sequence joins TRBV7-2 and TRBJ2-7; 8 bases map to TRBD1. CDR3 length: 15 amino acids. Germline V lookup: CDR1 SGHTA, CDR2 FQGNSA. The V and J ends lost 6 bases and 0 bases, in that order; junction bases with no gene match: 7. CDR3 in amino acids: CASSFSGTGSYEQYF. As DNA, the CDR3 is TGTGCCAGCAGTTTCTCCGGGACAGGCTCCTACGAGCAGTACTTC.

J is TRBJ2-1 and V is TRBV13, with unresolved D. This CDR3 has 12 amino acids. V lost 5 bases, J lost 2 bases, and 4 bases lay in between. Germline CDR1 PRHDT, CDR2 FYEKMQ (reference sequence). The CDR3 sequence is CASSRTYNEQFF. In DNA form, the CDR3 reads TGTGCCAGCAGCAGAACCTACAATGAGCAGTTCTTC.

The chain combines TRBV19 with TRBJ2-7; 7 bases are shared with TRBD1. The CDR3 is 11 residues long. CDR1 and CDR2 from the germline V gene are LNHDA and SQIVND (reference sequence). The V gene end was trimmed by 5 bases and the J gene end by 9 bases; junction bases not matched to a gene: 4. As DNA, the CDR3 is TGTGCCAGTAGTCCAGGGGGAGTGCAGTACTTC. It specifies CASSPGGVQYF.